The present T cell receptor (beta chain) was sequenced within a study of T cell repertoires in cytomegalovirus infection. Study overall: In public TCR beta signatures, there were indications of both CMV infection and matching HLA type.

This clonotype was counted a few times. Per germline, CDR1 MNHEY and CDR2 SVGEGT. CDR3 length: 14 amino acids. V shed 5 bases and J shed 1 base, with 8 bases lying between them. In TCRdb, the reads were re-called with MiXCR into one record per CDR3 protein. The sample has just under 550,000 distinct CDR3 sequences; approximately 26% are singletons. The sequenced sample consisted of PBMCs. This TCR derives from a human donor in good health (CMV status not recorded). Some clones in this sample may be carry-over from other donors' samples. The chain joins TRBV6-2 or TRBV6-3 to TRBJ2-2; D remains unclear. The CDR3, as DNA: TGTGCCAGCAGTACCCGCCGGAACACCGGGGAGCTGTTTTTT. Its protein is CASSTRRNTGELFF.